This record covers a single TCR beta chain. It has no known antigen specificity. Base-call qualities are not available, and no considerably larger clone is one nucleotide away. Sequences SGHRS (CDR1) and YFSETQ (CDR2) are obtained from the germline V gene. The CDR3 goes from the cysteine to the phenylalanine over 17 residues. Only the CDR3 region is kept as DNA, spanning 51 bases read in frame from base 1. V is cut by 3 bases and J by 2 bases, and the space between the germline ends is 21 bases. One collaborating source in Seattle enrolled patients while the patients were actively infected and followed the patients over time throughout the course of disease. Whole blood was collected in K2EDTA tubes by collaborating institutions according to the institutions' own protocols. Collaborator samples were shipped for TCRbeta analysis as frozen whole blood, isolated PBMCs, or DNA extracted from either sample type.

The data are from a study of blood T cell repertoires in COVID-19 (TCRdb year 2020). Regarding the research as a whole: Samples covering the acute and convalescent phases of COVID-19 were provided by collaborators in the United States, Italy and Spain. The prospective study material was composed of cDNA or gDNA derived from T cells, B-cell-depleted T cells, or PBMCs. Sample metadata almost always included a de-identified subject ID, COVID-19 status, age in years and sex. Subjects who had been exposed to COVID-19, were actively infected with it, or had recovered from it provided the deeply sampled blood TCRbeta repertoires that made up the dataset. Where available, HLA class I and class II types were taken from metadata supplied by the sample provider and were not determined by assay-based typing. Samples came from the ongoing ImmuneRACE study (first 160 participants) plus 1,254 subjects from 6 global collaborators. The repertoires were made available in a free public database intended to serve as a resource for research on the immune response to SARS-CoV-2.

TCRbeta CDR3 regions were amplified from genomic DNA by means of the immunoSEQ Assay, a bias-controlled multiplex PCR. On the study's bioinformatics: Within the assay, amplification of reference gene primers was used to estimate how many nucleated cells each sample contained. To quantify the absolute abundance of each unique TCRbeta CDR3 rearrangement, sequence reads were collapsed and filtered. For each sample, productive Simpson clonality was calculated by taking the square root of Simpson's diversity index across productive rearrangements. TCRdb limited this immuneACCESS table to in-frame rearrangements with V and J called. A share of clones is missing; checked studies link under half to unresolved V genes, and the rest is unexplained. The D gene and trimming were derived from the DNA, and the V and J assignments and clone size from that table. The sample contains some 250,000 clones, approximately 87% of them found a single time. Roughly 12% of the sample belongs to the ten largest clones.

The research as a whole found: Clinical and demographic metadata were provided uncurated, with the amount varying by source and participant.

Source material: peripheral blood. This receptor was taken from a woman in her twenties or thirties with COVID-19, enrolled during active disease. The receptor chain draws on TRBV5-1 and TRBJ2-7; the D gene lacks a confident call. The CDR3 is CASSSRILAENPYEQYF. The sequenced DNA is TGCGCCAGCAGCTCAAGGATTTTGGCGGAGAACCCCTACGAGCAGTACTTC.